This T cell receptor beta chain was recorded in a study of technical replicates of blood from a few donors. The CDR3 totals 14 residues. The V gene lost 0 bases and the J gene lost 5 bases, with 8 bases spanning the gap. Germline V CDR1 and CDR2: SGHRS, YFSETQ. Produced via immunoSEQ multiplex PCR; TCRdb's table is partial and in-frame only. Here the sample spans roughly 85,000 clones, roughly 94% being singletons. The J gene is TRBJ2-2, the V gene TRBV5-1, with D uncertain. This clonotype was sampled from a human donor in good health. The material sequenced was T cells isolated from PBMCs. This chain's CDR3 is CASSLGQYTGELFF. CDR3 DNA: TGCGCCAGCAGCTTGGGCCAGTATACCGGGGAGCTGTTTTTT.